A single sample is the source of the 5 T cell receptor beta chains below, sequenced in a study of shared clonotypes between healthy human individuals. The protocol was immunoSEQ multiplex PCR, while the TCRdb copy is restricted to in-frame clones and leaves out a portion. The sample lists approximately 500,000 clones; over 75% were seen once. Sample: PBMCs. These receptors were obtained from a woman aged 40-49 years in good health. Some clones in this sample may be carry-over from other donors' samples.

The chain recombines TRBV9 with TRBJ2-3, with a tentative D call TRBD2 (6 bases). Germline values: CDR1 SGDLS, CDR2 YYNGEE. V lost 4 bases and J lost 4, with 16 bases in between. The CDR3 extends over 15 amino acids. In DNA, the CDR3 is TGTGCCAGCAGCCTCCTGTGGGAGGCCGCAGATACGCAGTATTTT. Protein: CASSLLWEAADTQYF.

This clone is a singleton in its sample. The chain is built from TRBV11-2 and TRBJ2-7, with TRBD2 matching 9 bases. Per germline, CDR1 SGHAT and CDR2 FQNNGV. J lost 4 bases, V lost 1 base, and 8 bases had no gene match. The CDR3 is 16 amino acids. Written as DNA, the CDR3 is TGTGCCAGCAGCTTAGTCTTGCGGACTAGCGCTTACGAGCAGTACTTC. Protein sequence: CASSLVLRTSAYEQYF.

The chain links TRBV28 to TRBJ2-7; D is unclear. Germline loops: CDR1 MDHEN, CDR2 SYDVKM. V was shortened by 6 bases and J by 4 bases, with 10 bases between the two germline ends. This CDR3 is built from 12 residues. The CDR3 DNA reads TGTGCCAGCAGCCCGAACCTTTACGAGCAGTACTTC. It translates to CASSPNLYEQYF.

The chain links TRBV19 to TRBJ2-7; 9 nucleotides line up with TRBD2. This CDR3 is 15 amino acids long. The V gene end was trimmed by 7 bases and the J gene end by 3 bases; junction bases not matched to a gene: 10. Germline CDR1 LNHDA, CDR2 SQIVND (reference sequence). This chain's CDR3 is CASTPYAGGNYEQYF. In nucleotides, the CDR3 is TGTGCCAGTACCCCTTACGCGGGAGGGAACTACGAGCAGTACTTC.

The genes are TRBV30 and TRBJ1-4; maybe TRBD1 (5 bases). Trimming removed 5 bases from V and 7 bases from J, with 14 bases in between. CDR3 length: 13 residues. CDR1 and CDR2 (germline): GTSNPN, SVGIG (reference sequence). The CDR3 sequence is CAWVPTRGEKLFF. In DNA form, the CDR3 reads TGTGCCTGGGTCCCCACTAGGGGTGAAAAACTGTTTTTT.